This TCR beta chain originates from a study of CD8 T cells in Susac syndrome. Reverse transcription used about 0.45 to 1 ug RNA and random hexamers. Amplification of TCR beta CDR3 was carried out by immunoSEQ multiplex PCR, which covered 54 Vbeta and 13 Jbeta segments. TCRdb used MiXCR to reprocess the immunoSEQ multiplex PCR reads, holding one entry per CDR3 protein. The sample consists of about 210,000 distinct CDR3 sequences, nearly 97% of them appearing once. TCR beta sequences were obtained from blood CD8+ and CD4+ T cells. The multiple sclerosis controls were treatment-naive patients affected by stable or active relapsing-remitting disease. Both CD4+ and CD8+ T cells were negatively isolated, and TEMRA cells underwent FACS enrichment. Sequencing input: CD4+ T cells from PBMCs. The sequence came from a human donor with multiple sclerosis.

CDR3 in amino acids: CASSPRRGQGGHEQYF. In nucleotides, the CDR3 is TGTGCCAGCAGTCCCCGACGGGGACAGGGGGGACACGAGCAGTACTTC. J is TRBJ2-7 and V is TRBV6-6; 11 nucleotides align to TRBD1. The germline V gene encodes CDR1 MNHNY and CDR2 SVGAGI (reference sequence). CDR3 size: 16 residues. J was trimmed by 5 bases and V by 5 bases; bases with no gene match: 11.